This T cell receptor (beta chain) was found in a study of blood T cells in healthy people across ages. This CDR3 region has 15 residues. Unmatched junction bases numbered 5, after V lost 0 bases and J lost 5 bases. Looked up from germline, CDR1 is LGHNA and CDR2 is YSLEER. Combining a sample-barcoded 5' primer with a J-beta primer mix, a second PCR ran for roughly 7 to 12 cycles. TCRdb called the 5' RACE reads again in MiXCR, with one record for every CDR3 protein. The sample shows about 670,000 distinct CDR3 sequences, roughly half of them seen only once. The sample comprised blood. The chain uses TRBV4-3 and TRBJ2-7; 9 bases line up with TRBD1. The receptor was derived from an elderly woman in good health. CDR3 nucleotide sequence: TGCGCCAGCAGCCAAGATGTGGGACAGGGTCACGAGCAGTACTTC. It encodes CASSQDVGQGHEQYF.